One and the same sample provided the 7 T cell receptor beta chains below, sequenced in a study of shared clonotypes between healthy human individuals. Repertoires were generated with immunoSEQ multiplex PCR, while TCRdb's copy carries only in-frame clones and drops some. Altogether about 2.4 million clones are present, just over 90% being singletons, with the ten largest covering more than 0.12%. Sequenced: naive CD4+ T cells sorted from blood. Subset specified: CD45RA+ positively selected. The receptors come from a man between 18 and 35 years old in good health.

The chain combines TRBV18 with TRBJ1-3, with no clear D. The CDR3 contains 15 residues. The germline V gene encodes CDR1 KGHSH and CDR2 LQKENI. Trimming took 6 bases from V and 5 from J, leaving 17 bases between them. The CDR3 region is CASSLGPTTRNTIYF. CDR3 in DNA: TGTGCCAGCTCCCTTGGACCGACGACGAGAAACACCATATATTTT.

This clone was seen only once. The chain has TRBV18 and TRBJ2-5; D ambiguous. This CDR3 is built from 13 residues. V was trimmed by 5 bases and J by 5 bases, leaving 12 bases between them. Germline V CDR1 and CDR2: KGHSH, LQKENI. As DNA, the CDR3 is TGTGCCAGCTCAAGTAGGCGATCCGAGACCCAGTACTTC. Its protein product is CASSSRRSETQYF.

In regard to this clone: A read error may produce the germline difference seen at one junction end. The CDR3 loop reads CASSPPTSGSSHNEQFF. The CDR3 DNA is TGTGCCAGTAGTCCACCGACTAGCGGGAGCTCCCACAATGAGCAGTTCTTC. The V gene is TRBV19, the J gene TRBJ2-1, with 12 bases matching TRBD2. Germline-derived CDR1 and CDR2 are LNHDA and SQIVND (reference sequence). The CDR3 extends over 17 amino acids. Looking up the rest from reference TRBV19 and TRBJ2-1 gives the full variable domain: DGGITQSPKYLFRKEGQNVTLSCEQNLNHDAMYWYRQDPGQGLRLIYYSQIVNDFQKGDIAEGYSVSREKKESFPLTVTSAQKNPTAFYLCASSPPTSGSSHNEQFFGPGTRLTVL.

The chain recombines TRBV4-1 with TRBJ2-1; D perhaps matches TRBD1 (6 bases). V lost 0 bases and J 6 bases, leaving 12 bases between the germline ends. CDR1 and CDR2 (germline): MGHRA, YSYEKL. The CDR3 contains 15 residues. In DNA form, the CDR3 reads TGCGCCAGCAGCCAAGATGGGGCCAGGGGCAATGAGCAGTTCTTC. Protein product: CASSQDGARGNEQFF.

The chain combines TRBV18 with TRBJ2-7; the match to TRBD1 covers 9 bases. Germline V gene lookup returns CDR1 KGHSH and CDR2 LQKENI. This CDR3 is built from 13 residues. Trimming cost V 8 bases and J 1 base; bases outside gene matches: 3. The CDR3 protein is CASHGTGSYEQYF. As DNA, the CDR3 is TGTGCCAGCCACGGGACAGGGTCCTACGAGCAGTACTTC.

CDR3 sequence (DNA): TGTGCCAGCTCTCCCGCGACAGGGGGCCTAGTGAACACTGAAGCTTTCTTT. Translated, it gives CASSPATGGLVNTEAFF. The chain has TRBV18 and TRBJ1-1, with 10 bases matching TRBD1. The CDR3 has 17 residues. J was trimmed by 0 bases and V by 6 bases; bases with no gene match: 10. CDR1 KGHSH and CDR2 LQKENI come from the germline V gene.

This clone showed up just once. V and J are TRBV19 and TRBJ1-2, with D maybe TRBD1 (6 bases). Trimming left V 6 bases short and J 4 bases short, with 18 bases between. The germline V gene has CDR1 LNHDA and CDR2 SQIVND (reference sequence). The CDR3 is made up of 15 amino acids. CDR3 in DNA: TGTGCCAGTAGCCCCGGACAGTTTTGGATCTATGGCTACACCTTC. Translation: CASSPGQFWIYGYTF.